Listed here is a single TCR beta chain. As processed by the authors: Nucleated cell counts were estimated from reference gene primer amplification. TCRdb's copy holds only in-frame clones and misses some; the assay was immunoSEQ multiplex PCR. D and trimming were read from the DNA, whereas the V and J calls and clone size are those reported in that table. The sample includes over 200,000 clones, 88% of them seen just once. The data were obtained in a study of blood T cell repertoires in COVID-19. Study details: Both acute and convalescent COVID-19 samples were obtained from the United States, Italy and Spain.

Trimming took 8 bases from V and 4 from J; bases not matched to a gene: 26. This CDR3 is 20 amino acids long. Germline V lookup: CDR1 WNHNN, CDR2 SYGVQD (reference sequence). This TCR was sampled from a human donor in a cohort sampled during active COVID-19. The chain carries TRBV10-1 and TRBJ2-7, with TRBD2 matching 10 bases. The sequenced sample consisted of peripheral blood. The DNA of the CDR3 is TGCGCCAGCGAGAATAGGCTAGCGGGAGACAGGGATGGAGGTGCGTACGAGCAGTACTTC. It specifies CASENRLAGDRDGGAYEQYF.